The present T cell receptor beta chain was sequenced within a study of T cell repertoires in cytomegalovirus infection. Study at large: Peptides in the study included HLA-C-restricted and HLA-B-restricted CMV epitopes. Based on public TCR beta signatures, there were indications of CMV infection and of a matching HLA type.

One entry per CDR3 protein, called by TCRdb with MiXCR from the reads. The sample gives 140,000 to 150,000 distinct CDR3 sequences, approximately 30% of which show up once; around half is in the top ten. Concerning this clonotype: Its antigen remains unknown.

CDR3 length equals 16 residues. Trimming left V 4 bases short and J 1 base short, with 11 bases between. Per the germline V gene, CDR1 is SGHVS and CDR2 is FQNEAQ. Study observations and caveats: There were HLA-C-restricted CMV-specific TCR beta clonotypes dominating the ex vivo response. Cumulative public TCR beta family frequency identified carriers of CMV plus the relevant HLA.

The chain is built from TRBV7-8 and TRBJ2-6; perhaps TRBD2 as D (6 bases). The sequence was obtained from a human donor in good health (CMV status not recorded). Some clones in this sample may be carry-over from other donors' samples. The input for sequencing was CD8+ T cells from cultured PBMCs, taken from culture after CMV antigen stimulation. In DNA form, the CDR3 reads TGTGCCAGCAGCTATCAGGGACTGTCTGGGGCCAACGTCCTGACTTTC. This codes for CASSYQGLSGANVLTF.